This passage covers 10 T cell receptor beta chains from one sample sequenced in a study of T cell changes during pregnancy in multiple sclerosis. Clones were read by immunoSEQ multiplex PCR, and TCRdb kept only the in-frame ones, dropping some. The sample has under 30,000 clones, roughly nine tenths seen once. The sequencing used CD8+ T cells from peripheral blood mononuclear cells, collected in the second trimester of pregnancy. These receptors were obtained from a female donor with multiple sclerosis, enrolled in a pregnancy study.

V usage is TRBV7-3 and J usage is TRBJ2-5; 9 nucleotides match TRBD2. The CDR3 length is 15 residues. Germline trimming cut 2 bases from V and 1 base from J; bases unmatched to any gene: 2. CDR1 and CDR2 from the germline V gene are SGHTA and FQGTGA. CDR3 residues: CASSLRLAAQETQYF. The CDR3 DNA reads TGTGCCAGCAGCTTACGACTAGCGGCCCAAGAGACCCAGTACTTC.

V and J are TRBV2 and TRBJ2-1; 13 bases match TRBD2. Germline CDR1 SNHLY, CDR2 FYNNEI. V dropped 7 bases and J dropped 2; count of bases not matched to a gene: 2. CDR3 length equals 15 residues. The CDR3, as DNA: TGTGCCAGCAACGGACTAGCGGGAGCCTACAATGAGCAGTTCTTC. Encoded protein: CASNGLAGAYNEQFF.

The chain is built from TRBV10-1 and TRBJ2-7, with TRBD1 matching 10 bases. J gave up 5 bases and V 2 bases, and 6 bases lay outside the gene matches. The CDR3 contains 15 residues. CDR1 is WNHNN, CDR2 SYGVQD, per germline (reference sequence). The CDR3 DNA reads as TGCGCCAGCAGTGAGCCGACAGGGGGCGCGGACGAGCAGTACTTC. Protein: CASSEPTGGADEQYF.

This chain joins TRBV7-9 and TRBJ2-3; D ambiguous. The CDR3 is 16 residues long. The V gene's germline CDR1 is SEHNR and CDR2 FQNEAQ (reference sequence). V shed 9 bases and J shed 1 base, with 20 bases lying between them. CDR3 sequence (DNA): TGTGCCAGTTCCGAGGAGACCACCCTGGGCACAGATACGCAGTATTTT. Its protein product is CASSEETTLGTDTQYF.

The V and J genes are TRBV27 and TRBJ1-5; no reliable D call. CDR3 length equals 14 residues. V dropped 6 bases and J dropped 6 bases, with 15 bases sitting between them. From germline, CDR1 is MNHEY and CDR2 SMNVEV (reference sequence). The CDR3 DNA sequence: TGTGCCAGCAGGGAGGGAACGCGGGGTCAGCCCCAGCATTTT. It specifies CASREGTRGQPQHF.

The chain is built from TRBV7-2 and TRBJ2-1; TRBD2 aligns across 8 bases. The CDR3 loop spans 16 amino acids. Germline CDR1 SGHTA, CDR2 FQGNSA. The trim removed 2 bases at V and 4 bases at J, leaving 7 bases unmatched. This CDR3 is CASSLFRAGAYNEQFF. For the CDR3, the DNA is TGTGCCAGCAGCTTATTCCGAGCGGGGGCATACAATGAGCAGTTCTTC.

V is TRBV6-5 and J is TRBJ1-4, with TRBD1 matching 9 bases. The CDR3 loop spans 14 amino acids. CDR1 is MNHEY and CDR2 is SVGAGI in the germline V gene. Germline trimming cut 2 bases from V and 8 bases from J; bases unmatched to any gene: 3. CDR3 coding DNA: TGTGCCAGCAGTTACGTCGGGACAGGGGAAAAACTGTTTTTT. Protein product: CASSYVGTGEKLFF.

This rearrangement joins TRBV6-1 to TRBJ2-7, with D perhaps TRBD2 (6 bases). The CDR3 loop spans 16 amino acids. Per the germline V gene, CDR1 is MNHNS and CDR2 is SASEGT. V dropped 2 bases and J dropped 1 base, with 15 bases sitting between them. CDR3 amino acids: CASSEPQEGGSYEQYF. The CDR3 nucleotides are TGTGCCAGCAGTGAACCTCAGGAGGGAGGATCCTACGAGCAGTACTTC.

The V and J genes are TRBV5-1 and TRBJ2-5, with D possibly TRBD2 on 5 matching bases. Germline CDR1 reads SGHRS; CDR2 reads YFSETQ. Trimming removed 1 base from V and 0 bases from J, with 7 bases in between. The CDR3 consists of 14 residues. The CDR3 spells CASSLLLDQETQYF. In DNA form, the CDR3 reads TGCGCCAGCAGCTTGTTACTAGACCAAGAGACCCAGTACTTC.

This chain connects TRBV29-1 to TRBJ1-2; D might be TRBD1 (6 bases). This CDR3 is built from 11 residues. V was pared by 7 bases and J by 9 bases, with 15 bases between. The germline gives CDR1 SQVTM, CDR2 ANQGSEA. This chain's CDR3 is CSGETQGSYTF. CDR3 DNA: TGCAGCGGGGAGACACAGGGAAGCTACACCTTC.